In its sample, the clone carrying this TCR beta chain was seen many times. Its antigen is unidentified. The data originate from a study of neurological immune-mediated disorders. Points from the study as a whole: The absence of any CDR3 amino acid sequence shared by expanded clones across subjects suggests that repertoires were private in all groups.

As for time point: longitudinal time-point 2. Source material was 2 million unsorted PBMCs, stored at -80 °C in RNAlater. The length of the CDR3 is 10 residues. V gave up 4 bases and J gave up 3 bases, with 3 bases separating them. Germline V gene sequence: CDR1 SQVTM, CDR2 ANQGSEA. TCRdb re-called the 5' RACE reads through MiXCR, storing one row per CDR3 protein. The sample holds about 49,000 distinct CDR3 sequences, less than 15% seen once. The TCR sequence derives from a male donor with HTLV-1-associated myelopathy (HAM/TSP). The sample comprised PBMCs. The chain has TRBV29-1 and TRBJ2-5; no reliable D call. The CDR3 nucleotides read TGCAGCGTTGGTAAAGAGACCCAGTACTTC. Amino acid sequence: CSVGKETQYF. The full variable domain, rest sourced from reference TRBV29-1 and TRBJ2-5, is SAVISQKPSRDICQRGTSLTIQCQVDSQVTMMFWYRQQPGQSLTLIATANQGSEATYESGFVIDKFPISRPNLTFSTLTVSNMSPEDSSIYLCSVGKETQYFGPGTRLLVL.